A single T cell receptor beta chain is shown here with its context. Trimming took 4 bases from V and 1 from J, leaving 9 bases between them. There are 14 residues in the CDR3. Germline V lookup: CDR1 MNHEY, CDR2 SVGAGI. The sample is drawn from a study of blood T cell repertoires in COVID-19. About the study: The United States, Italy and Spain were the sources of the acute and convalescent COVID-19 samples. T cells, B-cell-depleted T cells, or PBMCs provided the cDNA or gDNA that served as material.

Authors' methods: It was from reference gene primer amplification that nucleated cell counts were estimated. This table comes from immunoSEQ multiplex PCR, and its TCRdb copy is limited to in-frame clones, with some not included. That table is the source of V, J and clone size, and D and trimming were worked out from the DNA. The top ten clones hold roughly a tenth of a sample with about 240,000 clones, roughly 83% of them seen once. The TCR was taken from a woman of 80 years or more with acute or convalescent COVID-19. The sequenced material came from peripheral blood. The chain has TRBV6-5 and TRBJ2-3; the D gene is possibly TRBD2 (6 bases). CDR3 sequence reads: CASSWGGGTDTQYF. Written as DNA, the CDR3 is TGTGCCAGCAGTTGGGGCGGGGGCACAGATACGCAGTATTTT.